A selection of T cell receptor beta chains follows, all from one sample in a study of blood T cell repertoires in COVID-19. Method: immunoSEQ multiplex PCR; TCRdb's copy keeps in-frame clones and lacks some. The top ten hold 4.2% of the sample, which has approximately 150,000 clones, 65% to 80% seen once. Sequencing was done on a sample of peripheral blood. These receptors were obtained from a man in his 60s with acute or convalescent COVID-19. The conserved cysteine and the conserved F or W are not part of the CDR3 here.

v_call	cdr3_aa
TRBV30	AWSVLGTQY
TRBV3-1/TRBV3-2	ASSPSRSYEQY
TRBV4-2	ASSQDGGLTGNTIY
TRBV28	ASSSPEVRAGVPNYGYT
TRBV11-2	ASSSSSGRGEQY
TRBV11-2	ASSLGQGLSGYT
TRBV18	ASSVRDTYSYEQY
TRBV6-2/TRBV6-3	ASSSFPGGGENTEAF
TRBV29-1	SVTPSGSHNEQF
TRBV29-1	SVEGDGVYLAF
TRBV10-3	AISESGRESGYEQY
TRBV3-1/TRBV3-2	ASSVGQGVDNEQF
TRBV5-1	ASSLGLAVITDTQY
TRBV3-1/TRBV3-2	ASSQDTEGGGSYNEQF
TRBV5-1	ASSREDSTIYGYT
TRBV7-2	ASSPRTSGRVGFNEQF
TRBV10-3	AISESTNTQETQY
TRBV12-5	ASGLGLAGGSYNEQF
TRBV20-1	SATPLRTQY
TRBV11-2	ASSLDQRGTDTQY
TRBV5-1	ASSLRGTDTQY
TRBV6-1	ASRQVLQETQY
TRBV5-1	ASSLGSVRNTGELF
TRBV5-1	ASSLGHKYYEQY
TRBV9	ASSWGTSGNIQY
TRBV2	ASIPGLAGNEQY
TRBV3-1/TRBV3-2	ASSQGGAGGYNEQF
TRBV7-2	ASSLAGTGGSYGYT
TRBV5-6	ASSLQGVEQY
TRBV7-2	ASSQGVQREQY
TRBV20-1	SASPTSGVSDTQY
TRBV24-1	ATSDSTSGNYNEQF
TRBV18	ASSPPGEAGNTIY
TRBV18	ASSPFRGTRSTDTQY
TRBV25-1	ASSELSNYEQY
TRBV6-5	ASSLLTGKLF
TRBV6-5	ASSLGSGGIYNEQF
TRBV3-1/TRBV3-2	ASSPWLREVPYEQY
TRBV2	ASSEKWTDLDQNIQY
TRBV10-3	AINDEQGTGNTIY
TRBV6-5	ASRAAQGLSQPQH
TRBV24-1	ATSDPGDRGGDTQY
TRBV19	ASSSSGRPSSYNEQF
TRBV15	ATSREKGLAGPNTGELF
TRBV2	ASSGGGAETQY
TRBV19	ASSINPGQGRETQY
TRBV9	ASSVAGQGGETQY
TRBV7-9	ASSPRLAAHEQY
TRBV5-4	ASSLTGRLNTEAF
TRBV23-1	ATKAGNTEAF
TRBV6-2/TRBV6-3	ASSYGVVAGGDTQY
TRBV30	AWSGGASGKYNEQF
TRBV19	ASSISRVMF
TRBV18	ASSPQASGAPRRDTQY
TRBV4-2	ASSQDNSEQF
TRBV28	ASSAATSSRREQY